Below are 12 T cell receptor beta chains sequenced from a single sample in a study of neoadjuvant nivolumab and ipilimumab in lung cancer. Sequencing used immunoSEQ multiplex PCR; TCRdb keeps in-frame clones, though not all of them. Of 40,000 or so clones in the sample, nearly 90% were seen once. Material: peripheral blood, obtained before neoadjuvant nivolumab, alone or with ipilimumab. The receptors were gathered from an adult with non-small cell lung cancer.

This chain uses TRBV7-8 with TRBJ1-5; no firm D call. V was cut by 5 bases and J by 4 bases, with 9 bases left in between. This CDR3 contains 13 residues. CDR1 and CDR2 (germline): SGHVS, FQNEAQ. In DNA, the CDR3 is TGTGCCAGCAGCCGAGTTGTTAATCAGCCCCAGCATTTT. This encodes CASSRVVNQPQHF.

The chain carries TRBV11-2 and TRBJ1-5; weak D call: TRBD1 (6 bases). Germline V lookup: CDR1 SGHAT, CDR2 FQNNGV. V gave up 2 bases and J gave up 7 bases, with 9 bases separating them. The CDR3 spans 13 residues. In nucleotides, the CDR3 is TGTGCCAGCAGCTTATCAGGGGAACAGCCCCAGCATTTT. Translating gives CASSLSGEQPQHF.

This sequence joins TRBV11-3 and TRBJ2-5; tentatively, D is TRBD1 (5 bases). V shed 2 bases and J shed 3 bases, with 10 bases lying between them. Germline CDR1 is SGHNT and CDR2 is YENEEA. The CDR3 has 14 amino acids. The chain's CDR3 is CASSLRQGEETQYF. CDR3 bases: TGTGCCAGCAGCTTACGGCAGGGCGAAGAGACCCAGTACTTC.

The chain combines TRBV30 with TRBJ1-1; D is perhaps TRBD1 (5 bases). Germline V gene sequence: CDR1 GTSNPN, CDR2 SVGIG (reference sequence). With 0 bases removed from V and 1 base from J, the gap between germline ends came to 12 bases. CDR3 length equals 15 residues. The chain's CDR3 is CAWSVRGRKNTEAFF. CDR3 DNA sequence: TGTGCCTGGAGTGTACGGGGGAGAAAGAACACTGAAGCTTTCTTT.

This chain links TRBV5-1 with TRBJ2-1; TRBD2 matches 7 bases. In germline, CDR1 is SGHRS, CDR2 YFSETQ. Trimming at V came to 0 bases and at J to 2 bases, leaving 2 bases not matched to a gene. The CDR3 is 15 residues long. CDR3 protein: CASSLEAGPYNEQFF. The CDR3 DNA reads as TGCGCCAGCAGCTTGGAAGCGGGACCCTACAATGAGCAGTTCTTC. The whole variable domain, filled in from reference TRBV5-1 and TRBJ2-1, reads KAGVTQTPRYLIKTRGQQVTLSCSPISGHRSVSWYQQTPGQGLQFLFEYFSETQRNKGNFPGRFSGRQFSNSRSEMNVSTLELGDSALYLCASSLEAGPYNEQFFGPGTRLTVL.

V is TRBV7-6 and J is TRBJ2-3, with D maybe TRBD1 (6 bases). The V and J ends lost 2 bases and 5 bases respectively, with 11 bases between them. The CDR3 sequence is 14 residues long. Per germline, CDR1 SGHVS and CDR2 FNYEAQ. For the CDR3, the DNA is TGTGCCAGCAGCTTACAGGGGCTTAAAGATACGCAGTATTTT. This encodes CASSLQGLKDTQYF.

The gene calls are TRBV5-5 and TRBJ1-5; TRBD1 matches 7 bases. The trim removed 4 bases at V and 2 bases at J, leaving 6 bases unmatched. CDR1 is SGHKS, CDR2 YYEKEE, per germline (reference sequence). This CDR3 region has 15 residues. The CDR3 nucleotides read TGTGCCAGCAGCGGCACAGGGGCGGGCAATCAGCCCCAGCATTTT. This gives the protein CASSGTGAGNQPQHF.

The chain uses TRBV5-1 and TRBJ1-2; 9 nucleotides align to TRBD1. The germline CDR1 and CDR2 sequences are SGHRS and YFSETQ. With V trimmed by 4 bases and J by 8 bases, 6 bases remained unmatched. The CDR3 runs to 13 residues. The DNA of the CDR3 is TGCGCCAGCAGCGTGGACAGGGGAGAAGGCTACACCTTC. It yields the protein CASSVDRGEGYTF.

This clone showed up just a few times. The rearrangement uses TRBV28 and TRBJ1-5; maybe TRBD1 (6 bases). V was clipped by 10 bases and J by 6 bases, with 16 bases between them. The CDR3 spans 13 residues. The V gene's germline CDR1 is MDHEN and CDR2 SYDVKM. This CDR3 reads CATAGQLIQPQHF. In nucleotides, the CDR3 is TGTGCCACTGCTGGACAGTTGATTCAGCCCCAGCATTTT.

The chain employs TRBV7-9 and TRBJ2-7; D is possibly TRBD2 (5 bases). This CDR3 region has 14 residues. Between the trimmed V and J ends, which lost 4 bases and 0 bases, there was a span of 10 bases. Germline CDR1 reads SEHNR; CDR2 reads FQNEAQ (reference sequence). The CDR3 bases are TGTGCCAGCAGCTCCTCCCGGGGCTCCTACGAGCAGTACTTC. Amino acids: CASSSSRGSYEQYF.

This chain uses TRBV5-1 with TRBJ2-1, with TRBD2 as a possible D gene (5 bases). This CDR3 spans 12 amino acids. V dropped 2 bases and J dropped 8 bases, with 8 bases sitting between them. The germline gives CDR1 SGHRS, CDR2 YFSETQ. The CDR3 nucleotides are TGCGCCAGCAGCTTCGGAGGCGATGAGCAGTTCTTC. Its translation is CASSFGGDEQFF.

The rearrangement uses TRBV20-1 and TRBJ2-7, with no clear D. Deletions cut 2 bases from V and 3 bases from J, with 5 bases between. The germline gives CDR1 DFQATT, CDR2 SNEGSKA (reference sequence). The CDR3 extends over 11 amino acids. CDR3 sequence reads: CSARLSYEQYF. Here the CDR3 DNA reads TGCAGTGCTAGACTGAGCTACGAGCAGTACTTC.